This entry describes one TCR beta chain. This clone's antigen is unknown. Nothing much larger sits one base from this clone, and base qualities are not available. This entry is derived from a study of radiation and T cells in renal cell carcinoma (dated by TCRdb to 2020 to 2022). Regarding the research as a whole: Samples came from a clinical trial, in which primary renal cell carcinomas received 15 Gy stereotactic body radiation therapy followed by nephrectomy 4 weeks later. TCR beta sequencing covered roughly 53 samples in total, comprising some 25 tumors and roughly 27 peripheral blood samples. Across all 50 or so samples, under 5,000,000 unique CDR3 nucleotide sequences, encoding roughly 3 million unique CDR3 amino acid sequences, were identified. Study-wide findings and limitations: Because no pretreatment tumor biopsies were available, whether clonotypes were present in the tumor at baseline could not be determined. Because the trial had a single-armed design, the trial could not examine how radiation dose or scheduling affected the TCR repertoire. Tracking of blood repertoire dynamics stopped at approximately four weeks after treatment, with no follow-up past that point. An increase in top tumor clonotypes in blood was observed from baseline to 2 weeks post-radiation, followed by contraction by 4 weeks, which was taken to suggest transient expansion of tumor-resident clones.

The time point label here, explained by the study, means: blood 2 weeks post-SBRT. The treatment or condition label, read with the paper, signifies: 15 Gy SBRT to primary tumor, nephrectomy 4 weeks later. To track tumor-enriched clonotypes, serial peripheral blood was sampled from radiation-treated patients at baseline and at 2 weeks and 4 weeks after SBRT. Renal cell carcinoma with clear cell pathology was present in all patients. Genomic DNA for TCR sequencing was prepared using the QIAamp DNA Blood Mini Kit (Qiagen). The analyses included only samples that passed all quality control checks. From V the trimming removes 4 bases and from J it removes 3 bases, while the gene matches leave 7 bases of the junction unaccounted for. Inclusive of the bounding cysteine and phenylalanine, the CDR3 is 16 residues long. Kept here is only the CDR3 DNA, which spans 48 bases and is read in frame from base 1. As encoded in the germline V gene, CDR1 is MGHRA while CDR2 is YSYEKL.

TCR beta libraries were generated from genomic DNA with the immunoSEQ kit, following the manufacturer's recommendations. To prepare libraries, a first multiplex PCR with proprietary primers was run, followed by a second PCR that added unique barcodes, and a bead cleanup was done after each round. Each sample batch included a kit-provided positive control reaction and a negative control reaction. The final libraries were assessed on an Agilent 4200 TapeStation D1000 ScreenTape, pooled by volume, and quantified by qPCR. Sequencing ran on an Illumina NextSeq500 with a MidOutput 150-cycle cartridge, using 156 Read1 and 15 Index1 cycles with kit custom primers. The pooled library was loaded at roughly 0.9 pM with roughly 20% PhiX control spiked in. Under the source paper's analysis protocol: The vendor-processed data were analyzed in R, and a clonotype was defined as all T cells that share the same CDR3 nucleotide sequence. In the clone abundance analyses, frequencies were normalized to the 10,000 most abundant clones in each sample. Public T cell clones, which averaged fewer than five per sample, were excluded before analysis. An abundance difference of at least 32-fold between compartments was the criterion for calling clonotypes tumor-enriched or baseline blood-enriched. A beta-binomial differential abundance model was applied to find clonotypes that expanded or contracted between blood time points. Tumor-blood repertoire similarity was measured with the Baroni-Urbani and Buser coefficient, and groups were compared using two-tailed Wilcoxon tests in R. TCRdb took this table from immuneACCESS and kept in-frame rearrangements with V and J called. Such tables lack part of the clones; where checked against another copy, unresolved V genes explain under half of the gap, and the rest is unexplained. That table furnishes V, J and clone size, whereas the DNA furnished D and trimming. The sample table shows 100,000 to 150,000 clones, and 81% are seen once. The top ten clones comprise roughly 5% of the sample.

This specimen was blood, taken from a patient whose treatment included radiotherapy and nephrectomy. This sequence originates from a man aged 50-59 years with renal cell carcinoma. The rearranged chain carries TRBV4-1 and TRBJ1-4; TRBD1 fits 8 bases in the junction. The DNA sequence is as follows: TGCGCCAGCAGCCTGACGGAGACAGGGGCTAATGAAAAACTGTTTTTT. This encodes CASSLTETGANEKLFF.